The clone carrying this TCR beta chain has just one count. Building of the TCR beta libraries involved iRepertoire HTBI primers and Arm-PCR of CDR3 regions. From the multiplex PCR reads, TCRdb called clonotypes with MiXCR, one entry per CDR3 protein. The table has about 620,000 distinct CDR3 sequences, 16% seen once. This sample is part of a study of regulatory T cells in long-lasting Graves disease. V lost 5 bases to trimming and J lost 8 bases; unmatched junction nucleotides: 4. From germline, CDR1 is SGHDT and CDR2 YYEEEE. CDR3 length: 12 amino acids. Documented time point: newly diagnosed GD, antithyroid drugs for less than 3 months. Preparation of the TCR library used RNA extracted from PBMCs. The data also belong to a second study, concerning T cells in Graves' hyperthyroidism and ophthalmopathy.

The J gene is TRBJ2-1, the V gene TRBV5-6, with TRBD1 matching over 7 bases. The sequence was collected from a woman in her twenties or thirties with Graves disease. Source: peripheral blood mononuclear cells (PBMCs), taken at new diagnosis, from a patient treated with antithyroid drugs. The CDR3 here is CASSPQGHEQFF. In DNA, the CDR3 is TGTGCCAGCAGTCCACAGGGGCATGAGCAGTTCTTC.